The text below deals with one T cell receptor (beta chain). Many counts were recorded for this clone. Its antigen is unknown. There are no base qualities to consult, and no much larger clone falls within one base. These data come from a study of metastatic and nonmetastatic thyroid tumors (dated by TCRdb to the early 2020s). The study in broad terms: The researchers compared repertoires between peripheral blood samples and tumor or nodule tissue samples from patients with malignant or benign thyroid disease. The full study reports these points: In both blood and tumor samples, malignant tumors were reported to have significantly higher TCR beta diversity than benign nodules.

None of the patients had been given any treatment before thyroid surgery. Using T-cell receptor beta sequencing, the researchers looked back retrospectively at clinical samples from patients, gathered between about 2011 and 2019. Libraries were built with PCR. The data were produced on an Illumina HiSeq 4000. High-throughput sequencing was used to profile the TCR beta-chain CDR3 region of every patient. Per the authors' processing: A classifier to discriminate distant-metastatic papillary thyroid cancer patients was built from CDR3 differences across clinicopathological groups. Repertoire diversity was assessed with the Shannon index, and tumor-blood repertoire similarity with the Morisita-Horn index. Clones were called with MiXCR by TCRdb after fastp trimmed the public reads at Q25, and only in-frame beta chains were retained. The V and J calls come from TCRdb's annotation, not from the publication. A total of some 83,000 clones appear in this sample, around 13% of them only once. The leading ten clones occupy around 9% of the sample.

The receptor comes from a female donor with papillary thyroid cancer or a benign thyroid nodule (not recorded which). Some clones in this sample may be carry-over from other donors' samples. The specimen was tumor tissue.

The CDR3 region has the sequence CASSLGTSGANPYEQYF. The nucleotide sequence reads TGTGCCAGCAGCTTGGGGACTAGCGGAGCTAACCCCTACGAGCAGTACTTC. The rearrangement combines TRBV7-6 with TRBJ2-7, with TRBD2 identical over 11 junction bases. The CDR3 contains 17 residues, cysteine and phenylalanine counted. Of all the DNA, just the CDR3 is kept, 51 bases in frame from base 1. The junction shows trimming of 3 bases on V and 2 bases on J, and the gene matches do not reach 9 bases of it. The germline V gene gives CDR1 as SGHVS and CDR2 as FNYEAQ.